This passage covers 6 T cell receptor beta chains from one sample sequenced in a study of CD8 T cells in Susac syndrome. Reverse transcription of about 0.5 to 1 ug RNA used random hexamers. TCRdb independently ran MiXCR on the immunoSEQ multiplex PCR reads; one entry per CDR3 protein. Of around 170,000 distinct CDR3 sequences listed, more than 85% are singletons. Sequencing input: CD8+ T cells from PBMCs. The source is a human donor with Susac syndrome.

CDR3 nucleotide sequence: TGTGCCAGCAGTTTGGGGATAGAGACCCAGTACTTC. The encoded protein is CASSLGIETQYF. The chain uses TRBV12-3 or TRBV12-4 and TRBJ2-5; the D is unclear. The CDR3 contains 12 residues. Trimming stripped 3 bases from V and 4 bases from J, with 6 bases between.

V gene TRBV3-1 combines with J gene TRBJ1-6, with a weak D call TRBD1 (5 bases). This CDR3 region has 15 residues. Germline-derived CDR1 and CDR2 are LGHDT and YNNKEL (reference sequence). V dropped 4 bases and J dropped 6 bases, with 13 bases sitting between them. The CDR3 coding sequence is TGTGCCAGCAGCCGTTTGGGGGGTTTTAATTCACCCCTCCACTTT. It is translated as CASSRLGGFNSPLHF. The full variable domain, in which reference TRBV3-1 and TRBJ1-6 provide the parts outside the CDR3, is DTAVSQTPKYLVTQMGNDKSIKCEQNLGHDTMYWYKQDSKKFLKIMFSYNNKELIINETVPNRFSPKSPDKAHLNLHINSLELGDSAVYFCASSRLGGFNSPLHFGNGTRLTVT.

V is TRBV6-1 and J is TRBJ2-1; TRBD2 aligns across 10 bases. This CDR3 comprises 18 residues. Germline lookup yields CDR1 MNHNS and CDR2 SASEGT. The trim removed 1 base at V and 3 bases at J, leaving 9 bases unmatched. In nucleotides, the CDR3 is TGTGCCAGCAGTGAAGGTCCCTTTAGCGGGGGGAGCTACAATGAGCAGTTCTTC. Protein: CASSEGPFSGGSYNEQFF.

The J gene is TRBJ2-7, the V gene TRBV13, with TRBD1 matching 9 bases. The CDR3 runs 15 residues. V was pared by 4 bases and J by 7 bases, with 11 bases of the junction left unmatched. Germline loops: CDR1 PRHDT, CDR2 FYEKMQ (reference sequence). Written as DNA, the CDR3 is TGTGCCAGCAGCTCTGGACAGGGGACGAAATGGGAGCAGTACTTC. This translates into CASSSGQGTKWEQYF. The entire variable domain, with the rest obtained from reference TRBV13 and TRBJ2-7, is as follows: AAGVIQSPRHLIKEKRETATLKCYPIPRHDTVYWYQQGPGQDPQFLISFYEKMQSDKGSIPDRFSAQQFSDYHSELNMSSLELGDSALYFCASSSGQGTKWEQYFGPGTRLTVT.

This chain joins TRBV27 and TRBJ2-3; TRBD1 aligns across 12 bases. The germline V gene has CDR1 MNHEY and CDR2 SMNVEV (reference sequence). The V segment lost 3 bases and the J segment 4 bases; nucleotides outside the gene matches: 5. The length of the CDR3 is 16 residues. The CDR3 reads CASSFSGTGGADTQYF. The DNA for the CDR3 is TGTGCCAGCAGTTTCTCCGGGACAGGGGGCGCAGATACGCAGTATTTT.

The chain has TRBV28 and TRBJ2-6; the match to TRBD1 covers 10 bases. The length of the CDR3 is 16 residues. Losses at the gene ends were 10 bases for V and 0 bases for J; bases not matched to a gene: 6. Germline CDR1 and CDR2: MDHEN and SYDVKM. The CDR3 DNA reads TGTGCCATCCAGACAGGGGGCCTCTCTGGGGCCAACGTCCTGACTTTC. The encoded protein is CAIQTGGLSGANVLTF.